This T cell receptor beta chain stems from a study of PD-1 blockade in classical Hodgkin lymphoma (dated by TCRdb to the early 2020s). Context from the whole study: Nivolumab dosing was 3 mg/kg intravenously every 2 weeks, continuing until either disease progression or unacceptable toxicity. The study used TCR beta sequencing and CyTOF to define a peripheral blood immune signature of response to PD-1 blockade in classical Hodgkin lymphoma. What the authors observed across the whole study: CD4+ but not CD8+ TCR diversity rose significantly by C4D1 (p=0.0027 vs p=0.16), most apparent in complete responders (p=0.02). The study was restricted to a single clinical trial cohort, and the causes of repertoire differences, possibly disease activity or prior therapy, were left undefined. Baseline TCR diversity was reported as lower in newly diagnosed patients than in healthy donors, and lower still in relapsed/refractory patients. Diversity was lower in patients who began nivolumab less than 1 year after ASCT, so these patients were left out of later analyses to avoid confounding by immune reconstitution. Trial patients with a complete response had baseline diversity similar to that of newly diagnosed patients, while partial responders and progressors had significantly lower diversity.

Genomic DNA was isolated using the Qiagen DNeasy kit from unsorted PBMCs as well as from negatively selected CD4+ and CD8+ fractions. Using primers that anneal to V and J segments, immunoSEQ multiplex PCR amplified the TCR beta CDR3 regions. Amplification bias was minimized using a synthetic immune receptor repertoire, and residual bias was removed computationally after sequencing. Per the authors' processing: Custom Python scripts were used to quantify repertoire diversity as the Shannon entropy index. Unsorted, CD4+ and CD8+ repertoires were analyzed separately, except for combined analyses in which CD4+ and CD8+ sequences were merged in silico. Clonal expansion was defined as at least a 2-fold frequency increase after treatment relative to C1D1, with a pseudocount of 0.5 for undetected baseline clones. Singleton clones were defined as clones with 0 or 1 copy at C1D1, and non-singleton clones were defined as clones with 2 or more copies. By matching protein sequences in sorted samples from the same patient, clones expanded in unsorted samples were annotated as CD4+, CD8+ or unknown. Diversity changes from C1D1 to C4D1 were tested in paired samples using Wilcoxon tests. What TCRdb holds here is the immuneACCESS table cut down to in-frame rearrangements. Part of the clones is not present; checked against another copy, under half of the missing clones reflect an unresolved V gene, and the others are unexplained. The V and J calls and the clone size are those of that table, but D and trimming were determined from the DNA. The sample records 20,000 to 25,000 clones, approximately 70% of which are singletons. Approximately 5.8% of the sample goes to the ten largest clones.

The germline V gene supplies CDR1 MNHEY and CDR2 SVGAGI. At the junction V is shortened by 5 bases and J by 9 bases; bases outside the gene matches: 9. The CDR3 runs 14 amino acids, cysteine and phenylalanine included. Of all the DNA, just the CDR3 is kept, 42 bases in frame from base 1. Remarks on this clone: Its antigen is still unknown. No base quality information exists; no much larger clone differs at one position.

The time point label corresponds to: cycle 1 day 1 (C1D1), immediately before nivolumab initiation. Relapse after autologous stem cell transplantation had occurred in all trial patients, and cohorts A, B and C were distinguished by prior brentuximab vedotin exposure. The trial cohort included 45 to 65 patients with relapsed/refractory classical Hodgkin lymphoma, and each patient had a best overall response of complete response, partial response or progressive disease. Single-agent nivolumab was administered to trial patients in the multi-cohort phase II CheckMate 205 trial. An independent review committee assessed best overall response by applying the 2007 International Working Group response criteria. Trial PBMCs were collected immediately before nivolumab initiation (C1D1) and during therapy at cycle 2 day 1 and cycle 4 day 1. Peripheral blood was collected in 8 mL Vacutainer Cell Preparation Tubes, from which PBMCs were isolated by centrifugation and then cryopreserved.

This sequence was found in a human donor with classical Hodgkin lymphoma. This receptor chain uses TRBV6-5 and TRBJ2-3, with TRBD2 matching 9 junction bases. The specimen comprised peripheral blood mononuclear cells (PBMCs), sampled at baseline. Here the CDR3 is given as CASSQAGGRGTQYF. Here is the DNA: TGTGCCAGCAGTCAAGCGGGGGGTCGGGGCACGCAGTATTTT.